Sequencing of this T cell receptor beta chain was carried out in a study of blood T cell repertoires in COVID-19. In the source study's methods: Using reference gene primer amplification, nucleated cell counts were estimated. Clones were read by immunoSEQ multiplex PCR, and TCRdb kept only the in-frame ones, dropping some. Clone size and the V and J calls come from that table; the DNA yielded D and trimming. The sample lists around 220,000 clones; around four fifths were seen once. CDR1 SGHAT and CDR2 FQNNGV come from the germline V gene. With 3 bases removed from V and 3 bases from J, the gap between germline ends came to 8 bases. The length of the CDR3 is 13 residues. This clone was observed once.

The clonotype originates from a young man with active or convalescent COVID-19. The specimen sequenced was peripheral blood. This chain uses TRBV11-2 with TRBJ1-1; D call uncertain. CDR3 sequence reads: CASSFEQYTEAFF. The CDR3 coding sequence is TGTGCCAGCAGCTTCGAACAGTACACTGAAGCTTTCTTT.